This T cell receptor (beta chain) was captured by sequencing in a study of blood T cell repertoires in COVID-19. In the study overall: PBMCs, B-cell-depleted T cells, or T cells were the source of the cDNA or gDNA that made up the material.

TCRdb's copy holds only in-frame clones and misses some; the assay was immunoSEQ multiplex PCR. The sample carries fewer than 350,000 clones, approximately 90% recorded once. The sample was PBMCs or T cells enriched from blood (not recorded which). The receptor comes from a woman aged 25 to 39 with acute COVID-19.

The CDR3 is CASSPRGRGETQYF. CDR3 nucleotides: TGTGCCAGCAGCCCTCGTGGGAGGGGAGAGACCCAGTACTTC. The chain combines TRBV5-6 with TRBJ2-5, with 7 nucleotides matching TRBD2. V shed 4 bases, J shed 4 bases, and the junction held 7 bases outside the gene matches. Germline V lookup: CDR1 SGHDT, CDR2 YYEEEE. The length of the CDR3 is 14 residues.